The rows below give T cell receptor beta chains drawn from one sample of a study of T-cell reconstitution after alpha-beta-depleted transplantation in children. TCRdb analysed the PCR reads with MiXCR anew, one entry per CDR3 protein. The top ten hold around 2% of the sample, which has over 450,000 distinct CDR3 sequences, 8% to 11% seen once. Sequencing was performed on PBMCs, taken before TCRalphabeta/CD19-depleted stem cell transplant. Receptor source: a child aged 2 to 10 with inherited bone marrow failure, due to receive a stem cell transplant. The conserved cysteine and the conserved F or W are not part of the CDR3 here. Each record gives: J gene, V gene, CDR3 protein.

TRBJ2-3 | TRBV4-3 | ASSQGVPEGTAHSTDTQY
TRBJ2-5 | TRBV24-1 | ATSDPGQGRRETQY
TRBJ1-5 | TRBV12-3/TRBV12-4 | ASRHSLNQPQH
TRBJ2-1 | TRBV7-9 | ASSLDRGQF
TRBJ2-7 | TRBV4-3 | ASSQDLHQSSYEQY
TRBJ2-2 | TRBV29-1 | SVEPSGSPPGELF
TRBJ1-1 | TRBV20-1 | SAKQSNTEAF
TRBJ2-1 | TRBV28 | ASSPSGSDYNEQF
TRBJ1-1 | TRBV6-1 | ASSQGAGVEAF
TRBJ1-2 | TRBV10-3 | AISEPLGGRRYT
TRBJ2-5 | TRBV7-2 | ASSLEVAGGETQY
TRBJ2-7 | TRBV15 | ATSLEGGLGEQY
TRBJ2-7 | TRBV24-1 | ATSDTRDSSYEQY
TRBJ2-1 | TRBV18 | ASSPPSSYNEQF
TRBJ2-5 | TRBV6-5 | ASSYTGTEETQY
TRBJ2-7 | TRBV20-1 | SAISSGWGPYEQY
TRBJ2-3 | TRBV9 | ASSDPAGPQY
TRBJ2-3 | TRBV5-1 | ASSLPGGADTQY
TRBJ1-3 | TRBV3-1 | ASSEGQGIIGNTIY
TRBJ2-1 | TRBV4-3 | ASSPGSLGNEQF
TRBJ2-1 | TRBV21-1 | ASRVAGTDNEQF
TRBJ1-6 | TRBV30 | AWSVVGSSPLH
TRBJ2-5 | TRBV6-2/TRBV6-3 | ASTLDRRRGTQY
TRBJ2-1 | TRBV18 | ASSLTRSYNEQF
TRBJ1-2 | TRBV28 | ASSVQGGGYT
TRBJ2-1 | TRBV12-3/TRBV12-4 | ASSAPWTSAPGEQF
TRBJ2-3 | TRBV28 | ASTPLVEGTDTQY
TRBJ2-2 | TRBV20-1 | SAVSGGELF
TRBJ2-1 | TRBV3-1 | ASSQLAGVTYNEQF
TRBJ1-2 | TRBV5-1 | ASSLSPEPQGYYGYT
TRBJ2-4 | TRBV2 | ASSPLGSSKNIQY
TRBJ1-6 | TRBV27 | ASGTANNSPLH
TRBJ2-3 | TRBV9 | ASSGRLADHTDTQY
TRBJ2-1 | TRBV27 | ASSLAGTLGAGVGEQF
TRBJ2-1 | TRBV11-2 | ASSLVGSGREQF
TRBJ2-2 | TRBV4-3 | ASSQAILLADTGELF
TRBJ2-1 | TRBV6-2/TRBV6-3 | ASISEVLINNEQF
TRBJ2-1 | TRBV29-1 | SVEAESDEQF
TRBJ2-7 | TRBV4-3 | ASSQDLWDRGSYEQY
TRBJ2-1 | TRBV4-2 | ASSQLDWGHNEQF
TRBJ2-5 | TRBV29-1 | SVRTGRWETQY
TRBJ2-7 | TRBV5-1 | ASSSQGTYEQY
TRBJ2-1 | TRBV5-1 | ASSLGGLAWYEQF
TRBJ2-7 | TRBV5-5 | ASSLEPSGSGYEQY
TRBJ1-5 | TRBV27 | ASSPNWGQRYSNQPQH
TRBJ1-2 | TRBV4-3 | ASSVESREEGNYGYT
TRBJ2-7 | TRBV13 | ASSSFPGIHEQY
TRBJ2-2 | TRBV30 | ACWTISGELF
TRBJ2-3 | TRBV27 | ASSFLPGDTQY
TRBJ2-1 | TRBV6-5 | ASSPSGLAGMDEQF
TRBJ1-2 | TRBV15 | ATSRDPRTGYGYT
TRBJ2-7 | TRBV9 | ASSAAGGDEQY
TRBJ2-1 | TRBV10-3 | AISPGTNSYNEQF
TRBJ2-4 | TRBV11-2 | ASSLDYTVLAKNIQY
TRBJ2-3 | TRBV12-3/TRBV12-4 | ASSLGRTGVTDTQY
TRBJ1-1 | TRBV28 | ASSLGAPGGTEAF
TRBJ1-1 | TRBV28 | ASSSPGQGMNTEAF